This T cell receptor (beta chain) stems from a study of graft-versus-host responses after intestinal transplantation. Study-level background: Anti-thymocyte globulin induction, then tacrolimus and steroids for roughly 3 years, went to all recipients.

The CDR3 covers 13 residues. Germline CDR1 is KGHSH and CDR2 is LQKENI. Trimming removed 4 bases at V and 4 bases at J, with 11 bases between. Assay: immunoSEQ multiplex PCR; the TCRdb copy retains only in-frame clones and omits some. Among about 81,000 clones listed, roughly nine tenths were seen once. Notes on the study in general: Allografts carried high graft-versus-host to host-versus-graft clonal ratios in patients having graft-donor T cell macrochimerism. HvG clone declines early post-transplant were associated with peak circulating GvH levels.

This clone was found a few times. Its antigen is currently unknown. The chain has TRBV18 and TRBJ2-7, with D possibly being TRBD2 (5 bases). The sample was unstimulated CD4+ T cells sorted from spleen or lymph node cells, taken before intestinal transplant. The origin of this receptor is a human donor who received an intestinal transplant. The CDR3 region is CASSRSREYEQYF. DNA for the CDR3: TGTGCCAGCTCACGCAGTCGGGAATACGAGCAGTACTTC.